Included here is one TCR beta chain sequence, with context. This specimen comes from a study of cytomegalovirus exposure and HLA in healthy donors. 60 Vbeta and 13 Jbeta primers were used in PCR. This table comes from immunoSEQ multiplex PCR, and its TCRdb copy is limited to in-frame clones, with some not included. The sample carries some 190,000 clones, around nine tenths recorded once. This CDR3 contains 15 residues. Germline loops: CDR1 SEHNR, CDR2 FQNEAQ (reference sequence). The junction had 10 bases not matched to a gene; V was cut back by 4 bases and J by 6 bases. The V and J genes are TRBV7-9 and TRBJ1-1, with 8 bases lining up with TRBD1. The TCR originated in a woman aged 18 to 35 in good health and CMV-seronegative. The sequenced sample consisted of PBMCs. CDR3 loop: CASSSDRGGTAEAFF. In nucleotides, the CDR3 is TGTGCCAGCAGCTCTGACAGGGGAGGAACGGCTGAAGCTTTCTTT.